This T cell receptor (beta chain) appears in the sequencing data of a study of blood T cell repertoires in COVID-19. Study overall: Samples representing acute and convalescent COVID-19 were sourced from the United States, Italy and Spain.

Germline CDR1 and CDR2: LNHNV and YYDKDF (reference sequence). V dropped 5 bases and J dropped 5; count of bases not matched to a gene: 10. This CDR3 region has 17 residues. The data were produced by immunoSEQ multiplex PCR, yet TCRdb's version contains in-frame clones alone and is incomplete. The sample shows 450,000 or so clones, roughly 90% of them seen only once. This clone appeared a few times. The chain combines TRBV15 with TRBJ2-5; 14 nucleotides align to TRBD2. This TCR derives from a man younger than 35 with COVID-19, enrolled during active disease. Source material: peripheral blood. The CDR3 spells CATSPNPRLAGGETQYF. CDR3 coding DNA: TGTGCCACCAGCCCGAATCCGCGACTAGCGGGAGGGGAGACCCAGTACTTC.